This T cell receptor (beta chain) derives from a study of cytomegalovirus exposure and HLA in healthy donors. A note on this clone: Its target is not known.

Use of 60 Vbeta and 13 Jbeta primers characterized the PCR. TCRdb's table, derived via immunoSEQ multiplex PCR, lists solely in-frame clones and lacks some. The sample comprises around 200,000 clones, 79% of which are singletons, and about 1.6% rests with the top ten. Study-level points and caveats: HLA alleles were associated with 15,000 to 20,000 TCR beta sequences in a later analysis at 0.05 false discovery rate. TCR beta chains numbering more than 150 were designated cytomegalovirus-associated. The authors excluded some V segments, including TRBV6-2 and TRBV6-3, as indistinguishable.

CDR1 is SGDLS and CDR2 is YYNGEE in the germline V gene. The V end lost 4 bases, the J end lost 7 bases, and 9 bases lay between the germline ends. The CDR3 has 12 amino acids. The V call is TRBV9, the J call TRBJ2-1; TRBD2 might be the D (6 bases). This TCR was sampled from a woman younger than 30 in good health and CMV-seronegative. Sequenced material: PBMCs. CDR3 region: CASSLRGNEQFF. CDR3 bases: TGTGCCAGCAGCCTCCGGGGGAATGAGCAGTTCTTC.